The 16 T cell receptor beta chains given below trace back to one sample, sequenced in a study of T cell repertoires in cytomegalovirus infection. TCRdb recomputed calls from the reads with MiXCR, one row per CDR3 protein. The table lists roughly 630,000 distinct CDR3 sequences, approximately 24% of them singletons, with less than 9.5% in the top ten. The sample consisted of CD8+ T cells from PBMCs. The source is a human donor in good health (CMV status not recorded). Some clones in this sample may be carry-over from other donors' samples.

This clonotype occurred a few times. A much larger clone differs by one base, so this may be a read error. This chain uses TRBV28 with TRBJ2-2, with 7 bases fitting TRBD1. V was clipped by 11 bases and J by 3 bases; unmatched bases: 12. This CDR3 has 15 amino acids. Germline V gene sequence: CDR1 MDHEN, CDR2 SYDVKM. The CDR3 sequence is CAAFEGTVDTGELFF. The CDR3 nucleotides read TGTGCCGCCTTTGAGGGGACAGTGGACACCGGGGAGCTGTTTTTT.

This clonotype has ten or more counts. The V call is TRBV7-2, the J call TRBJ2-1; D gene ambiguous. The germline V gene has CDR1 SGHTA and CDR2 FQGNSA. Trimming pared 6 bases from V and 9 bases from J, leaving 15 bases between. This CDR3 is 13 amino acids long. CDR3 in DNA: TGTGCCAGCAGTACCTTTTTCGGCCGTGAGCAGTTCTTC. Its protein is CASSTFFGREQFF.

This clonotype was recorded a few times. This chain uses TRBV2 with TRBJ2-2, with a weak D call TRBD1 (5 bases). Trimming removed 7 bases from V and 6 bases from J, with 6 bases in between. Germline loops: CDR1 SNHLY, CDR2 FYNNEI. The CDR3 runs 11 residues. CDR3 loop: CASKGAGELFF. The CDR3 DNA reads TGTGCCAGCAAAGGGGCCGGGGAGCTGTTTTTT.

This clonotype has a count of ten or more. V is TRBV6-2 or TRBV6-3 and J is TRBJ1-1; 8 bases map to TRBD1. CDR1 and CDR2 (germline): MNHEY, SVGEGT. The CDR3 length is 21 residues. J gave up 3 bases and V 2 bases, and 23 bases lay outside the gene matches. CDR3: CASSYKAGTGWQLTGDTEAFF. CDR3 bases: TGTGCCAGCAGTTACAAGGCCGGGACAGGATGGCAGTTGACCGGGGACACTGAAGCTTTCTTT.

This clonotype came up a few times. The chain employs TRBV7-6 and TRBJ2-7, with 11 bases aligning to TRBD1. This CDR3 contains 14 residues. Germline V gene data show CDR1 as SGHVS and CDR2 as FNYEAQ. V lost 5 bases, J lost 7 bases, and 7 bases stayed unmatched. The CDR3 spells CASSGQGAKSEQYF. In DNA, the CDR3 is TGTGCCAGCAGCGGACAGGGGGCGAAAAGTGAGCAGTACTTC.

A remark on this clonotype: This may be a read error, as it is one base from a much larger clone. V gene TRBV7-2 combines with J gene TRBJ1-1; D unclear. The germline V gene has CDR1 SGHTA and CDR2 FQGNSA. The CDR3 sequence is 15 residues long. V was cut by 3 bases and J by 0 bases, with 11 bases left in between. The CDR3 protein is CASSFQEIMNTEAFF. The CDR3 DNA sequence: TGTGCCAGCAGCTTCCAGGAGATCATGAACACTGAAGCTTTCTTT. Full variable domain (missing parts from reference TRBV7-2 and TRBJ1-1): GAGVSQSPSNKVTEKGKDVELRCDPISGHTALYWYRQSLGQGLEFLIYFQGNSAPDKSGLPSDRFSAERTGGSVSTLTIQRTQQEDSAVYLCASSFQEIMNTEAFFGQGTRLTVV.

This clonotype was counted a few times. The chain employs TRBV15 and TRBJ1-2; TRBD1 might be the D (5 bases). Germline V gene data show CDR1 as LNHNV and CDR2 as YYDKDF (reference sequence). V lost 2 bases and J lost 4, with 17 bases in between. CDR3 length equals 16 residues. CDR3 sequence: CATSRSRQQIGYGYTF. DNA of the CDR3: TGTGCCACCAGCAGATCCAGACAGCAAATTGGCTATGGCTACACCTTC. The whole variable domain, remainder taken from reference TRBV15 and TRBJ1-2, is DAMVIQNPRYQVTQFGKPVTLSCSQTLNHNVMYWYQQKSSQAPKLLFHYYDKDFNNEADTPDNFQSRRPNTSFCFLDIRSPGLGDTAMYLCATSRSRQQIGYGYTFGSGTRLTVV.

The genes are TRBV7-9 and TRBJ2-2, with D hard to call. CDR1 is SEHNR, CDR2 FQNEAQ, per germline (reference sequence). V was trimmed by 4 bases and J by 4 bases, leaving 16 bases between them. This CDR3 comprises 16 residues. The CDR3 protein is CASSSRSPPGTGELFF. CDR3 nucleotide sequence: TGTGCCAGCAGCTCTAGGTCCCCGCCGGGCACCGGGGAGCTGTTTTTT.

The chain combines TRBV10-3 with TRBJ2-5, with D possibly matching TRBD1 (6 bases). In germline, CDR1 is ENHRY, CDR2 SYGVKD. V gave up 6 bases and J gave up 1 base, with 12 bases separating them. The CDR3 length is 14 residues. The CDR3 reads CAIRSDSIQETQYF. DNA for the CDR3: TGTGCCATCAGATCGGACAGTATCCAAGAGACCCAGTACTTC.

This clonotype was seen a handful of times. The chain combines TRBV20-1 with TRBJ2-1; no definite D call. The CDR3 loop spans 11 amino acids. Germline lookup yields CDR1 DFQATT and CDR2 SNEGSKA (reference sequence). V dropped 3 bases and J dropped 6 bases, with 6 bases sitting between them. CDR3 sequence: CSAREGNEQFF. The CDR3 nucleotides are TGCAGTGCTAGGGAAGGCAATGAGCAGTTCTTC.

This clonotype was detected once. The CDR3 reads CSVPWTHTQYF. The CDR3 nucleotides are TGCAGCGTCCCATGGACACATACGCAGTATTTT. The chain has TRBV29-1 and TRBJ2-3, with D possibly TRBD1 on 5 matching bases. The CDR3 consists of 11 residues. V dropped 6 bases and J dropped 7 bases, with 11 bases sitting between them. CDR1 SQVTM and CDR2 ANQGSEA come from the germline V gene.

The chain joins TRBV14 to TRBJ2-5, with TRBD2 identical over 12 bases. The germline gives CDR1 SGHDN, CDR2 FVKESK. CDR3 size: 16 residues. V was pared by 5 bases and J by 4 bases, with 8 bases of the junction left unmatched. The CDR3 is CASSATTSGGSETQYF. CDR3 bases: TGTGCCAGCAGCGCCACCACTAGCGGGGGGTCAGAGACCCAGTACTTC. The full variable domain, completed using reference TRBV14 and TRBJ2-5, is EAGVTQFPSHSVIEKGQTVTLRCDPISGHDNLYWYRRVMGKEIKFLLHFVKESKQDESGMPNNRFLAERTGGTYSTLKVQPAELEDSGVYFCASSATTSGGSETQYFGPGTRLLVL.

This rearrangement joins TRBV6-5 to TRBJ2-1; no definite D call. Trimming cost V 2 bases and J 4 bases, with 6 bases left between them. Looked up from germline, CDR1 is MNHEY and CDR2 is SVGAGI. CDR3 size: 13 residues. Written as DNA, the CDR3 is TGTGCCAGCAGTTACGACGGGTACAATGAGCAGTTCTTC. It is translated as CASSYDGYNEQFF.

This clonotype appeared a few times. This CDR3 reads CASSLGTILQGGYTF. The DNA for the CDR3 is TGTGCCAGCAGCCTCGGGACAATTTTACAGGGTGGCTACACCTTC. The chain couples TRBV5-6 to TRBJ1-2, with a weak D call TRBD1 (6 bases). The germline gives CDR1 SGHDT, CDR2 YYEEEE. Trimming stripped 4 bases from V and 7 bases from J, with 20 bases between. This CDR3 region has 15 residues.

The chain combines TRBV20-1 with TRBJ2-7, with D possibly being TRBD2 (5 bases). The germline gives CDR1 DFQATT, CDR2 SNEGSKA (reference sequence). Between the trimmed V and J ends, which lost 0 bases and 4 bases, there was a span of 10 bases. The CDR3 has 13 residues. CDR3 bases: TGCAGTGCTAGAGATCTTGCGGGTTACGAGCAGTACTTC. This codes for CSARDLAGYEQYF.

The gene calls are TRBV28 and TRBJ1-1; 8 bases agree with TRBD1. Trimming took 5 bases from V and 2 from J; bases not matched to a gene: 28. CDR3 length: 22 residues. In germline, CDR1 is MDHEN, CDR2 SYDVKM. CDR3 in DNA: TGTGCCAGCAGTCCGTTAAGGGTCCTAGACGGACAGGGATTGAGAGAAAACACTGAAGCTTTCTTT. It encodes CASSPLRVLDGQGLRENTEAFF.